These 8 T cell receptor beta chains were sequenced from one sample in a study of T cells in localized non-small cell lung cancer. Using immunoSEQ multiplex PCR, the repertoire was profiled, and TCRdb retains in-frame clones only, with some absent. The table records roughly 38,000 clones, about nine tenths of them present only once. The sample here was peripheral blood mononuclear cells, taken before any cancer treatment. The origin of the receptors is a male donor at least 60 years old with stage II lung adenocarcinoma.

V and J are TRBV9 and TRBJ2-7, with TRBD1 identical over 8 bases. The CDR3 runs 14 residues. Germline trimming cut 4 bases from V and 4 bases from J; bases unmatched to any gene: 7. Germline V gene data show CDR1 as SGDLS and CDR2 as YYNGEE. CDR3 nucleotide sequence: TGTGCCAGCAGCCCCCGGACAGGGAATTACGAGCAGTACTTC. It yields the protein CASSPRTGNYEQYF.

As DNA, the CDR3 is TGCGCCAGCAGCCAAACCGCCGGGACAACCAGCTCCTACGAGCAGTACTTC. This translates into CASSQTAGTTSSYEQYF. V is TRBV4-1 and J is TRBJ2-7, with a weak D call TRBD1 (6 bases). In germline, CDR1 is MGHRA, CDR2 YSYEKL. The V end lost 2 bases, the J end lost 0 bases, and 17 bases lay between the germline ends. The CDR3 sequence is 17 residues long.

The J gene is TRBJ1-4, the V gene TRBV18; D ambiguous. V lost 3 bases and J 6 bases, leaving 14 bases between the germline ends. CDR1 KGHSH and CDR2 LQKENI come from the germline V gene. The CDR3 is 15 amino acids. This CDR3 reads CASSPPGGEHEKLFF. The CDR3 DNA is TGTGCCAGCTCACCTCCTGGCGGGGAGCATGAAAAACTGTTTTTT.

The chain is built from TRBV5-1 and TRBJ2-3; 11 bases are shared with TRBD1. J was trimmed by 4 bases and V by 5 bases; bases with no gene match: 6. CDR3 length: 15 amino acids. Germline values: CDR1 SGHRS, CDR2 YFSETQ. The CDR3 DNA sequence: TGCGCCAGCAGGCGCGGGACAGGGGGGGCAGATACGCAGTATTTT. Protein product: CASRRGTGGADTQYF.

This clone was found a few times. At one end the junction does not follow the germline gene, possibly because of a read error. The chain couples TRBV27 to TRBJ2-7; weak D call: TRBD2 (5 bases). Germline V gene data show CDR1 as MNHEY and CDR2 as SMNVEV (reference sequence). The CDR3 consists of 13 residues. The CDR3 DNA is TGTGCCAGCAGAGACGGGGTCTCCTCCGAGCAGTACTTC. It is translated as CASRDGVSSEQYF.

The chain has TRBV5-6 and TRBJ1-5, with D uncertain. The CDR3 has 13 residues. V was clipped by 2 bases and J by 7 bases, with 10 bases between them. The germline V gene has CDR1 SGHDT and CDR2 YYEEEE. The CDR3 is CASSLIAGQPQHF. The CDR3 DNA reads as TGTGCCAGCAGCTTAATCGCGGGCCAGCCCCAGCATTTT.

In its sample, this clone was seen once. The chain is built from TRBV30 and TRBJ1-1; D is uncertain. Between the trimmed V and J ends, which lost 3 bases and 0 bases, there was a span of 14 bases. The CDR3 extends over 15 amino acids. Germline V gene data show CDR1 as GTSNPN and CDR2 as SVGIG (reference sequence). CDR3 DNA sequence: TGTGCCTGGAGCCCGCGGTGGCGGCTGAACACTGAAGCTTTCTTT. Its translation is CAWSPRWRLNTEAFF.

The J gene is TRBJ1-5, the V gene TRBV30; 8 nucleotides line up with TRBD1. Germline CDR1 is GTSNPN and CDR2 is SVGIG (reference sequence). CDR3 length: 14 amino acids. V lost 7 bases and J lost 0; bases outside the gene matches: 5. CDR3 sequence reads: CASWTGYSNQPQHF. In DNA form, the CDR3 reads TGTGCCTCTTGGACAGGGTATAGCAATCAGCCCCAGCATTTT.